Listed below are T cell receptor beta chains from one sample, sequenced in a study of blood T cell repertoires in COVID-19. Generated by immunoSEQ multiplex PCR, the TCRdb table keeps only in-frame clones and is missing some. This table holds some 150,000 clones, approximately 79% found once. Sequencing was done on a sample of PBMCs or T cells enriched from blood (not recorded which). The receptors stem from a woman aged 50 to 65 who had recovered from COVID-19. Each CDR3 is given with its conserved first and last residue. A D gene is named only where the DNA matches it firmly. The size field is filled for only some rows; it gives once, few, many or a size class.

len,v_gene,d_gene,j_gene,abundance,CDR3nt,CDR3aa
15,TRBV5-1,.,TRBJ2-7,.,TGCGCCAGCAGCCTCGCGGGGAGATCAACCTACGAGCAGTACTTC,CASSLAGRSTYEQYF
16,TRBV28,.,TRBJ2-7,.,TGTGCCAGCAGTTTAACGGGCAGGGTGAGCTCCTACGAGCAGTACTTC,CASSLTGRVSSYEQYF
15,TRBV2,.,TRBJ1-5,.,TGTGCCAGCAGTGAATCGGGGGGGCACAATCAGCCCCAGCATTTT,CASSESGGHNQPQHF
14,TRBV10-3,.,TRBJ2-2,.,TGTGCCATCAGTGATAGGGAGATCACCGGGGAGCTGTTTTTT,CAISDREITGELFF
16,TRBV7-8,TRBD1,TRBJ1-4,.,TGTGCCAGCAGCCCATTACAGGGGAAGGGGGGTGAAAAACTGTTTTTT,CASSPLQGKGGEKLFF
15,TRBV30,TRBD2,TRBJ2-1,.,TGTGCCTGGGAGCAGTGGACTAGCGGGAACAATGAGCAGTTCTTC,CAWEQWTSGNNEQFF
16,TRBV4-1,.,TRBJ1-2,few,TGCGCCAGCAGCTTGTTCGGTGATGCAGGGGAAGATGGCTACACCTTC,CASSLFGDAGEDGYTF
13,TRBV19,.,TRBJ1-1,.,TGTGCCAGTAGTATCACAGCGAACACTGAAGCTTTCTTT,CASSITANTEAFF
17,TRBV11-3,.,TRBJ2-2,.,TGTGCCAGCAGCCCCCATAAGGGGGGGCGCCGGACCGGGGAGCTGTTTTTT,CASSPHKGGRRTGELFF
16,TRBV6-1,.,TRBJ1-2,.,TGTGCCAGCAGTGAAGTCGGGAGGGGTACGGTCTATGGCTACACCTTC,CASSEVGRGTVYGYTF
17,TRBV28,TRBD2,TRBJ2-1,.,TGTGCCAGCAGTGCTCCCGTAGCGGGACACTCCTACAATGAGCAGTTCTTC,CASSAPVAGHSYNEQFF
13,TRBV7-7,.,TRBJ2-5,.,TGTGCCAGCAGCATCGACTACCAAGAGACCCAGTACTTC,CASSIDYQETQYF
16,TRBV5-1,TRBD2,TRBJ2-1,.,TGCGCCAGCAGCTCATCGGGACTAGCGGGAGCTCGGGAGCAGTTCTTC,CASSSSGLAGAREQFF
14,TRBV28,.,TRBJ2-7,few,TGTGCCAGCAGTCACTCCGGAGGTAAGGACGAGCAGTACTTC,CASSHSGGKDEQYF
15,TRBV7-9,TRBD1,TRBJ1-1,.,TGTGCCAGCATCCCGGGACAGGGGTTGAGTACTGAAGCTTTCTTT,CASIPGQGLSTEAFF
15,TRBV27,.,TRBJ2-5,.,TGTGCCAGCAGTCCCTACCAGCCGGGGGTGGAGACCCAGTACTTC,CASSPYQPGVETQYF
17,TRBV5-1,TRBD1,TRBJ1-1,.,TGCGCCAGCAGCTTTACAGGGGGCGGGATGTTGGGAGGTGAAGCTTTCTTT,CASSFTGGGMLGGEAFF
17,TRBV20-1,TRBD1,TRBJ2-5,once,TGCAGTGCTAGTCCCCTCACCCCCGGGACAGGGCAGGAGACCCAGTACTTC,CSASPLTPGTGQETQYF
13,TRBV29-1,.,TRBJ1-4,.,TGCAGCGTTGAGGAGGGGACTAATGAAAAACTGTTTTTT,CSVEEGTNEKLFF
12,TRBV3-1/TRBV3-2,.,TRBJ1-2,.,TGTGCCAGCAGCCAATGGGAGGATGGCTACACCTTC,CASSQWEDGYTF
13,TRBV28,TRBD1,TRBJ2-1,.,TGTGCCAGCAGGGGGACAGGCAACAATGAGCAGTTCTTC,CASRGTGNNEQFF
17,TRBV11-3,.,TRBJ2-2,.,TGTGCCAGCAGCTTAGTATGGCGGGACTTGAACACCGGGGAGCTGTTTTTT,CASSLVWRDLNTGELFF
14,TRBV7-8,.,TRBJ1-2,.,TGTGCCAGCAGCTTACAAGGGGACATCTATGGCTACACCTTC,CASSLQGDIYGYTF
16,TRBV11-2,TRBD2,TRBJ2-2,many,TGTGCCAGCAGCTTAAGACTAGCGGGAGGGACCGGGGAGCTGTTTTTT,CASSLRLAGGTGELFF
16,TRBV25-1,.,TRBJ1-4,few,TGTGCCAGCAGTGAATTACGGTTACGGTCTAATGAAAAACTGTTTTTT,CASSELRLRSNEKLFF
14,TRBV7-3,.,TRBJ2-7,.,TGTGCCAGCAGCTTAATGGGGAGTTCCTACGAGCAGTACTTC,CASSLMGSSYEQYF
14,TRBV27,TRBD2,TRBJ2-7,.,TGTGCCAGCAGTTTTAGCGGGACAATCTACGAGCAGTACTTC,CASSFSGTIYEQYF
14,TRBV5-5,.,TRBJ2-7,.,TGTGCCAGCAGCTTGGGAGGGAGCTCCTACGAGCAGTACTTC,CASSLGGSSYEQYF
16,TRBV7-8,.,TRBJ2-2,.,TGTGCCAGCAGCTTGATGGCGGTTGGTTGGACCGGGGAGCTGTTTTTT,CASSLMAVGWTGELFF
17,TRBV3-1/TRBV3-2,TRBD2,TRBJ2-7,.,TGTGCCAGCAGCTACGGCCCCTCCCGGACTAGCGGGGGGGGGATGGACTTC,CASSYGPSRTSGGGMDF
15,TRBV7-9,.,TRBJ1-2,.,TGTGCCAGCAGCTTAGCGACAGCAAACAACTATGGCTACACCTTC,CASSLATANNYGYTF
13,TRBV29-1,.,TRBJ1-1,.,TGCAGCGTCCCAGGGTGGGTGAACACTGAAGCTTTCTTT,CSVPGWVNTEAFF
14,TRBV7-9,TRBD1,TRBJ1-2,.,TGTGCCAGCAGCCCGTGGACAGGGGGCGAAGGCTACACCTTC,CASSPWTGGEGYTF
14,TRBV3-1/TRBV3-2,.,TRBJ1-4,.,TGTGCCAGCACCCTAGGGAGGATTAATGAAAAACTGTTTTTT,CASTLGRINEKLFF
15,TRBV19,TRBD1,TRBJ1-5,.,TGTGCCAGTAGTAAGACAGGGGCACTCAATCAGCCCCAGCATTTT,CASSKTGALNQPQHF
14,TRBV10-3,.,TRBJ2-7,.,TGTGCCATCAGTGAACCACAGGCTTTCTACGAGCAGTACTTC,CAISEPQAFYEQYF
14,TRBV28,.,TRBJ1-2,.,TGTGCCAGCAGTTTCGAGGACAGCTACTATGGCTACACCTTC,CASSFEDSYYGYTF
17,TRBV7-9,TRBD2,TRBJ2-3,.,TGTGCCAGCAGCTTATATGGCGGGGGAGCCGGGACAGATACGCAGTATTTT,CASSLYGGGAGTDTQYF
13,TRBV12-3/TRBV12-4,.,TRBJ2-1,.,TGTGCCAGCAGTTTAAAGAGGGACAATGAGCAGTTCTTC,CASSLKRDNEQFF
14,TRBV5-6,.,TRBJ2-3,.,TGTGCCAGCAGCTACCGGGTTTTCACAGATACGCAGTATTTT,CASSYRVFTDTQYF
15,TRBV5-8,TRBD1,TRBJ2-1,.,TGTGCCAGCAGCAGAATCGGACAGGGGGGGAGTGAGCAGTTCTTC,CASSRIGQGGSEQFF
16,TRBV2,.,TRBJ2-2,many,TGTGCCAGCAGTGAAGCGCTTTTCTTACCGGCCGGGGAGCTGTTTTTT,CASSEALFLPAGELFF
17,TRBV5-1,TRBD1,TRBJ2-3,.,TGCGCCAGCAGCCCCCGACCGGGACAGGGTTCCACAGATACGCAGTATTTT,CASSPRPGQGSTDTQYF
12,TRBV29-1,.,TRBJ1-2,.,TGCAGCGTTGAAGGTCAGGCTTATGGCTACACCTTC,CSVEGQAYGYTF
15,TRBV6-2/TRBV6-3,.,TRBJ2-1,.,TGTGCCAGCAGTTACCGTGGGGGGGCTAGAAATGAGCAGTTCTTC,CASSYRGGARNEQFF
14,TRBV5-4,TRBD1,TRBJ1-2,.,TGTGCCAGCAGCTTCCGCAGGGGGAACTATGGCTACACCTTC,CASSFRRGNYGYTF
16,TRBV3-1/TRBV3-2,TRBD1,TRBJ1-4,.,TGTGCCAGCAGCAAGGGGGGGACAGGCAGAGGGGAAAAACTGTTTTTT,CASSKGGTGRGEKLFF
14,TRBV9,TRBD1,TRBJ1-2,.,TGTGCCAGCAGGGACCACAGGGGACCCTATGGCTACACCTTC,CASRDHRGPYGYTF
14,TRBV30,TRBD1,TRBJ1-5,.,TGTGCCTGGAGTGTGCAGGGGGGCAATCAGCCCCAGCATTTT,CAWSVQGGNQPQHF
13,TRBV6-6,.,TRBJ1-1,.,TGTGCCAGCAGTTACTCGCGGGACCGTGAAGCTTTCTTT,CASSYSRDREAFF
16,TRBV24-1,TRBD1,TRBJ2-3,.,TGTGCCACCAGTGATCCTACCGGGACAGGGGGGGATACGCAGTATTTT,CATSDPTGTGGDTQYF
15,TRBV5-1,.,TRBJ2-7,.,TGCGCCAGCAGCTTGGCCCCTCTAAGCTCCTACGAGCAGTACTTC,CASSLAPLSSYEQYF
15,TRBV9,.,TRBJ1-3,.,TGTGCCAGCAGCGTCGACATTCCCTCTGGAAACACCATATATTTT,CASSVDIPSGNTIYF
13,TRBV12-3/TRBV12-4,TRBD1,TRBJ1-5,.,TGTGCCAGCGTCGACAGGGGCGGTCAGCCCCAGCATTTT,CASVDRGGQPQHF
18,TRBV21-1,.,TRBJ2-6,.,TGTGCCAGCAGCAAAGAGGGGCAGGCGTTCTCTGGGGCCAACGTCCTGACTTTC,CASSKEGQAFSGANVLTF